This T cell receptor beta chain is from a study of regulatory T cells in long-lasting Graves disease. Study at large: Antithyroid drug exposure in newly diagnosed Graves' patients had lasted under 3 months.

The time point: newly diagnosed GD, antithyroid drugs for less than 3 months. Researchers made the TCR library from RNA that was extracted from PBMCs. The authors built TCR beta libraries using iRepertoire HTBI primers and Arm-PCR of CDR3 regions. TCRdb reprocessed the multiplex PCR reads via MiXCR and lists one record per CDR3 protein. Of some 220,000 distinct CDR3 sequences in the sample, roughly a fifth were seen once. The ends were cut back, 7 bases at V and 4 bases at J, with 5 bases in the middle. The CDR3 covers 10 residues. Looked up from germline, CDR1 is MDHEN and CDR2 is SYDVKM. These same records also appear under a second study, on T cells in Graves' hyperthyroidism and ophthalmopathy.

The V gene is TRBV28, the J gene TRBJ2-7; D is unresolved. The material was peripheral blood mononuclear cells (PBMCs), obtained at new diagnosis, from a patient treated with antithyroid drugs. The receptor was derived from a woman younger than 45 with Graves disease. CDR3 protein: CASKLYEQYF. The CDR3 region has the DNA TGTGCCAGCAAACTGTACGAGCAGTACTTC. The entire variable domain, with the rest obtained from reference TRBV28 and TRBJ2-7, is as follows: DVKVTQSSRYLVKRTGEKVFLECVQDMDHENMFWYRQDPGLGLRLIYFSYDVKMKEKGDIPEGYSVSREKKERFSLILESASTNQTSMYLCASKLYEQYFGPGTRLTVT.